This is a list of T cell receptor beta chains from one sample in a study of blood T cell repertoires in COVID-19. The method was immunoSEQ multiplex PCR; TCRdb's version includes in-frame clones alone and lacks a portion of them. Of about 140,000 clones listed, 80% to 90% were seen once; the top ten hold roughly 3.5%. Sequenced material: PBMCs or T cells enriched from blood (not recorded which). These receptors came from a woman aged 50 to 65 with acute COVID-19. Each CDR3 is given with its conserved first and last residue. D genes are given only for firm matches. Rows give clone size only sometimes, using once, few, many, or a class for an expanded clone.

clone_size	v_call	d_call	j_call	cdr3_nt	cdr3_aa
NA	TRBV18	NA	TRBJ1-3	TGTGCCAGCTCACCAGGGACATTTGGAAACACCATATATTTT	CASSPGTFGNTIYF
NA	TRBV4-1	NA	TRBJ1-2	TGCGCCAGCAGCCAAGTTTTACAGACCTATGGCTACACCTTC	CASSQVLQTYGYTF
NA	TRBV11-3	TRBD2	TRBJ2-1	TGTGCCAGCAGCTTAGATCCGACGGGAGGGGAGTTCTTC	CASSLDPTGGEFF
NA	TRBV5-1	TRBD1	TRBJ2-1	TGCGCCAGCACCAGAACCCGGGACAGTCGGGACAATGAGCAGTTCTTC	CASTRTRDSRDNEQFF
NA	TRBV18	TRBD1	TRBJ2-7	TGTGCCAGCTCACCCACAGGGGACCCGCTCTACGAGCAGTACTTC	CASSPTGDPLYEQYF
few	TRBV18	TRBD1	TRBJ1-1	TGTGCCAGCTCACCGGGGACAGGGCGAACTGAAGCTTTCTTT	CASSPGTGRTEAFF
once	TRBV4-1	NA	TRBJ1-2	TGCGCCAGCAGCCAAGTATCCGGGGCTAACTATGGCTACACCTTC	CASSQVSGANYGYTF
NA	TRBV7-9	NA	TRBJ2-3	TGTGCCAGCAGCTTAGTGTTCCAGACAGATACGCAGTATTTT	CASSLVFQTDTQYF
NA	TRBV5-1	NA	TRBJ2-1	TGCGCCAGCAGCGAACAGGGTGAGGGTGAGCAGTTCTTC	CASSEQGEGEQFF
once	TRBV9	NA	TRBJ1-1	TGTGCCAGCAGCGCGCAGGGTACTGAAGCTTTCTTT	CASSAQGTEAFF
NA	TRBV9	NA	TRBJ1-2	TGTGCCAGCAGCCCTTCTCAGAACTATGGCTACACCTTC	CASSPSQNYGYTF
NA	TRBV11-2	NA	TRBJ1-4	TGTGCCAGCAGCTCGGCCGGACAGTCCCTACCGTTAGTTTTT	CASSSAGQSLPLVF
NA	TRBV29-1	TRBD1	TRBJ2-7	TGCAGCGTGCCGGGACAGGGCTACGAGCAGTACTTC	CSVPGQGYEQYF
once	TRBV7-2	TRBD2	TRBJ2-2	TGTGCCAGCAGGCGACTAGCGGGAGGGCCTGGCGGGGAGCTGTTTTTT	CASRRLAGGPGGELFF
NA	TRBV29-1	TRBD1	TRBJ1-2	TGCAGCGTTGGTCTGAACAGGGGGTCTCATGGCTACACCTTC	CSVGLNRGSHGYTF
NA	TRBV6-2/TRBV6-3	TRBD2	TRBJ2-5	TGTGCCAGCAGTGTGTCTAGCGGGATACAGTACTTC	CASSVSSGIQYF
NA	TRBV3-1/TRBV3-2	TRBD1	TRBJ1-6	TGTGCCAGCAGCCAAGGGACAGGGGCGGCGTTCGGGGCCCTCCACTTT	CASSQGTGAAFGALHF
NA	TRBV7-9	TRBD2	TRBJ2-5	TGTGCCAGCAGCCGGGGGGACCAAGAGACCCAGTACTTC	CASSRGDQETQYF
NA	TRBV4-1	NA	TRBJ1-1	TGCGCCAGCAGCCAAGATACAGGGAGAACTGAAGCTTTCTTT	CASSQDTGRTEAFF
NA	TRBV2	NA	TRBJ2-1	TGTGCCGAACAGGGAGGGTCCTACAATGAGCAGTTCTTC	CAEQGGSYNEQFF
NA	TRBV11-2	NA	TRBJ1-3	TGTGCCAGCAGCTTAGGTCGTAGCTCTGGAAACACCATATATTTT	CASSLGRSSGNTIYF
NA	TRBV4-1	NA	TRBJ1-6	TGCGCCAGCAGCCAAGCATCAGGGGAGCCAGGCTCACCCCTCCACTTT	CASSQASGEPGSPLHF
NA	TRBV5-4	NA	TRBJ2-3	TGTGCCAGCGCCGACCTACAGGGATCCCTAGGCATAGATACGCAGTATTTT	CASADLQGSLGIDTQYF
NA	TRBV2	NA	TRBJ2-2	TGTGCCAGCAGTAGGACAGCAATGACGACCGGGGAGCTGTTTTTT	CASSRTAMTTGELFF